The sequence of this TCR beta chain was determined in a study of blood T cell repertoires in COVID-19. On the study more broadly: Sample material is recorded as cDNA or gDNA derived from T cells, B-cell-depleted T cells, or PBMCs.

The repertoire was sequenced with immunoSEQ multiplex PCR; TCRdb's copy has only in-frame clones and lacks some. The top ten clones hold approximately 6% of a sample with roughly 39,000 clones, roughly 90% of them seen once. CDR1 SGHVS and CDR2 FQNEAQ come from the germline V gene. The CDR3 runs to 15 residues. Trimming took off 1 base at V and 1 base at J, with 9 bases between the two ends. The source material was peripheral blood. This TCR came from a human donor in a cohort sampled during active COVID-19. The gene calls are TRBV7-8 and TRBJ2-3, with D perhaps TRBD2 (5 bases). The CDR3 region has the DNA TGTGCCAGCAGCTTAGAAGTTAGCGGCACAGATACGCAGTATTTT. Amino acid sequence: CASSLEVSGTDTQYF.